A selection of T cell receptor beta chains follows, all from one sample in a study of control samples from healthy donors and cancer patients. Produced via immunoSEQ multiplex PCR; TCRdb's table is partial and in-frame only. The sample lists around 130,000 clones; roughly 90% were seen once. Sequencing input: blood. Receptor source: a man aged 50 to 59 in good health. The CDR3 runs from the conserved cysteine through the conserved F or W.

TRBV6-6	15	TRBJ2-7	CASSGSASGEYEQYF
TRBV5-1	12	TRBJ1-2	CASSLGRAGYTF
TRBV5-4	14	TRBJ2-5	CASSLYRDQETQYF
TRBV9	15	TRBJ2-7	CASSVEGDSSYEQYF
TRBV19	12	TRBJ2-1	CASSPRGGEQFF
TRBV30	14	TRBJ1-6	CAWRYTGAGSPLHF
TRBV19	16	TRBJ1-1	CASSTRRQGVGPEAFF
TRBV2	14	TRBJ2-2	CASSGDRGSGELFF
TRBV5-6	17	TRBJ2-3	CASSSLYAGGPADTQYF
TRBV11-2	17	TRBJ2-1	CASSPGDQGSSYNEQFF
TRBV27	14	TRBJ2-5	CASSLIGGQETQYF
TRBV6-5	14	TRBJ2-7	CASSVGQGGFKQYF
TRBV4-1	15	TRBJ2-7	CASSRGLSRELEQYF
TRBV9	14	TRBJ1-3	CASSVVESGNTIYF
TRBV9	14	TRBJ2-2	CASSLPGPTGELFF
TRBV6-5	11	TRBJ2-2	CASKSSGELFF
TRBV10-3	14	TRBJ1-6	CAIGQGSYNSPLHF
TRBV2	14	TRBJ1-4	CASKRDRSNEKLFF
TRBV6-5	14	TRBJ1-1	CASARGLGNTEAFF
TRBV10-3	14	TRBJ1-6	CAISVLGNDSPLHF
TRBV5-4	14	TRBJ1-1	CASSLGRRNTEAFF
TRBV6-5	12	TRBJ1-1	CASSSQDTEAFF
TRBV5-1	16	TRBJ2-1	CASSSLGLAGSNEQFF
TRBV9	15	TRBJ1-1	CASSVGWTGGTEAFF
TRBV28	15	TRBJ1-4	CASNSQGAVGEKLFF
TRBV19	14	TRBJ1-2	CASSIDYANYGYTF
TRBV15	15	TRBJ2-5	CATSTPWDPQETQYF
TRBV7-9	13	TRBJ2-7	CASSLIRVNEQYF
TRBV10-2	13	TRBJ2-1	CASSVNRGNEQFF
TRBV6-1	13	TRBJ1-1	CASSDHLNTEAFF
TRBV5-1	16	TRBJ2-3	CASSSETSGEGDTQYF
TRBV2	15	TRBJ1-2	CASPSKQLANYGYTF
TRBV6-5	14	TRBJ1-1	CASSYAGVDTEAFF
TRBV28	12	TRBJ2-7	CASSLQEDEQYF
TRBV5-1	15	TRBJ1-6	CASTRGQGLSSPLHF
TRBV7-2	13	TRBJ1-2	CASSLGTADGYTF
TRBV28	13	TRBJ1-5	CASSLLLDQPQHF
TRBV4-1	18	TRBJ2-3	CASSQRNTGTRDTDTQYF
TRBV19	13	TRBJ1-1	CASSEDRGSLAFF
TRBV30	16	TRBJ2-3	CAWKIGLAGKQDTQYF
TRBV20-1	16	TRBJ2-5	CSASGMVAGGPETQYF
TRBV13	15	TRBJ2-7	CASSLDGTGSYEQYF
TRBV28	15	TRBJ1-2	CASSLSPLRPGGYTF
TRBV9	16	TRBJ2-7	CASSVGLGQGAYEQYF
TRBV7-2	16	TRBJ2-3	CASSLVASGELNTQYF
TRBV30	14	TRBJ2-3	CAWGGGTSTDTQYF